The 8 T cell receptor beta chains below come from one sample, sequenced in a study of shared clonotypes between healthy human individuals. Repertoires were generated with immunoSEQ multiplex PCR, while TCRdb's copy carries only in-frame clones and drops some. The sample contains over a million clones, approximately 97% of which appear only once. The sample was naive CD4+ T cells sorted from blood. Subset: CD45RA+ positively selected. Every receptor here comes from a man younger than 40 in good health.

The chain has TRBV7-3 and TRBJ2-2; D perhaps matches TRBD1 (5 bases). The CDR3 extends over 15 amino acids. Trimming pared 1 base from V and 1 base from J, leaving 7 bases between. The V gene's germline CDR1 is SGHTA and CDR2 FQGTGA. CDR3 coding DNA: TGTGCCAGCAGCTTAAGCAGGGAGAACACCGGGGAGCTGTTTTTT. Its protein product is CASSLSRENTGELFF.

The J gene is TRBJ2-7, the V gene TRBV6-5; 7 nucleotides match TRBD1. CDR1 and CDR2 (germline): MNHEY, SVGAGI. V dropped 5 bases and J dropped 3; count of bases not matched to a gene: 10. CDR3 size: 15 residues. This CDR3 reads CASSQVSGQYYEQYF. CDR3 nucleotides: TGTGCCAGCAGTCAAGTGTCGGGACAGTACTACGAGCAGTACTTC.

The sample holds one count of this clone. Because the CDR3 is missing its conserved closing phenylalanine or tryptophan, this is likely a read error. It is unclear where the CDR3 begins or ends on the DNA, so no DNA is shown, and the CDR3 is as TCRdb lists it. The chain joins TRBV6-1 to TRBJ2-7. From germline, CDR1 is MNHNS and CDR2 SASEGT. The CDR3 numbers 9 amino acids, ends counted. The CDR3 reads CASSPRTHL.

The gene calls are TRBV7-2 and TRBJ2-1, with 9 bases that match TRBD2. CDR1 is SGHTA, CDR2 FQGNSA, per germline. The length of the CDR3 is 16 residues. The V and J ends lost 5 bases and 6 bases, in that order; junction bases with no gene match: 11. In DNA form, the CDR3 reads TGTGCCAGCAGCCGTGGCAAGGCTAGCGGGACCAATGAGCAGTTCTTC. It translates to CASSRGKASGTNEQFF.

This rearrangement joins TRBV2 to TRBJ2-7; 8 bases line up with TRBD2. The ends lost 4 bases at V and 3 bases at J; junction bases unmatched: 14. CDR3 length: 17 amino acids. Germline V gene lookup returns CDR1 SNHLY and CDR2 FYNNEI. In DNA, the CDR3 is TGTGCCAGCAGTGGAGGGAGGACTAGCCGGATTTTCTACGAGCAGTACTTC. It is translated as CASSGGRTSRIFYEQYF.

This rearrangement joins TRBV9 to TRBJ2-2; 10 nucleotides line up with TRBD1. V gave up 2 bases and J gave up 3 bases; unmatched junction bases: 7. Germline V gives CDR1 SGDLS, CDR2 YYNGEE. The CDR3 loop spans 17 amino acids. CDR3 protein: CASSVGQGKGDTGELFF. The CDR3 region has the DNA TGTGCCAGCAGCGTGGGACAGGGGAAAGGCGACACCGGGGAGCTGTTTTTT.

The CDR3 sequence is CASSLDPWTGGFSQGYTF. CDR3 bases: TGTGCCAGCAGCTTAGATCCCTGGACAGGGGGCTTTAGTCAAGGCTACACCTTC. V usage is TRBV11-3 and J usage is TRBJ1-2; TRBD1 aligns across 11 bases. CDR1 is SGHNT and CDR2 is YENEEA in the germline V gene. This CDR3 has 18 amino acids. The V gene end was trimmed by 0 bases and the J gene end by 8 bases; junction bases not matched to a gene: 14.

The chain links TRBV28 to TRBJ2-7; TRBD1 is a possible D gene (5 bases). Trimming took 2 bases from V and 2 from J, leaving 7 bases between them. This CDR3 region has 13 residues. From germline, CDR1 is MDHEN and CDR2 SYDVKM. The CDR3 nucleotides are TGTGCCAGCAGTTTAGCGGACACCTACGAGCAGTACTTC. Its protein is CASSLADTYEQYF.